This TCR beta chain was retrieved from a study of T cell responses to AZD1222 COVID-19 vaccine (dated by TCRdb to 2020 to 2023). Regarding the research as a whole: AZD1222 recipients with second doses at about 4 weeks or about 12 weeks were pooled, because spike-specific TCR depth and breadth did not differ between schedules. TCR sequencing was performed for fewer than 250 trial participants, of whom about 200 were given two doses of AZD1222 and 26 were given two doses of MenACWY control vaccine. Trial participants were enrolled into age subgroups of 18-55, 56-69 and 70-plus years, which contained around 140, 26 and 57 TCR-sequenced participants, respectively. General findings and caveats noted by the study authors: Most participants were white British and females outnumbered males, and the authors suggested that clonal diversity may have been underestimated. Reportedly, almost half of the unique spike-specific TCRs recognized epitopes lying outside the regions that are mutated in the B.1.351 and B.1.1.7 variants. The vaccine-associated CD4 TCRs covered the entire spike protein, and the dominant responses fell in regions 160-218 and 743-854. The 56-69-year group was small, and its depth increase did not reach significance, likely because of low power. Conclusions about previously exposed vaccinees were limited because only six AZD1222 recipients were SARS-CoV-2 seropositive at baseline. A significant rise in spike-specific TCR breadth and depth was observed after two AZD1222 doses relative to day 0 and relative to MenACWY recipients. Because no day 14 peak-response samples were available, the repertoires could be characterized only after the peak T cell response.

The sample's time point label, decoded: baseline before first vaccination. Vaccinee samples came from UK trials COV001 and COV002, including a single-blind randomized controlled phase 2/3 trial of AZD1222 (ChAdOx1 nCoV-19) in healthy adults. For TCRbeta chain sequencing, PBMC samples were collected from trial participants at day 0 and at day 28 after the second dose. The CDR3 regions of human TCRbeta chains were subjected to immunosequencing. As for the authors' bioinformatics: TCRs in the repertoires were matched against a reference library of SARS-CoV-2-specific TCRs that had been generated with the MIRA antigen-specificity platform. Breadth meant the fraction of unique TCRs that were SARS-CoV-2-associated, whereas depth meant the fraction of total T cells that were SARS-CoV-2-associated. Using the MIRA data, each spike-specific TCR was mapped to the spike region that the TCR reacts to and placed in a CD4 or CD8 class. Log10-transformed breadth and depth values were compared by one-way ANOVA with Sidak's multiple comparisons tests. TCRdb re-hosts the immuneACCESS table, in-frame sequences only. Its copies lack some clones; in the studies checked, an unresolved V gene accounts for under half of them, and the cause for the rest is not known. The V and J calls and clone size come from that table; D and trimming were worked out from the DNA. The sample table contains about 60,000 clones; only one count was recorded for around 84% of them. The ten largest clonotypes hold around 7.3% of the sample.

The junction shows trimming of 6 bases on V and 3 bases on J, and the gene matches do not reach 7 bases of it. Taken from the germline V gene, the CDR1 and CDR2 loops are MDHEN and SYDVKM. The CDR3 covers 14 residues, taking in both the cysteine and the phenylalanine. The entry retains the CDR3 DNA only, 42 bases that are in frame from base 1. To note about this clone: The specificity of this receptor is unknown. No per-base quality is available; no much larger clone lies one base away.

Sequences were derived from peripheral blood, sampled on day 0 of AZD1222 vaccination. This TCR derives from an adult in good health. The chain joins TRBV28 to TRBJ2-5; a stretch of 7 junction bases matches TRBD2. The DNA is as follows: TGTGCCAGCAGCACCGCCCTAGCGGAAGAGACCCAGTACTTC. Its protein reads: CASSTALAEETQYF. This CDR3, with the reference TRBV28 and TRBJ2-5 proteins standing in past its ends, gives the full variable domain DVKVTQSSRYLVKRTGEKVFLECVQDMDHENMFWYRQDPGLGLRLIYFSYDVKMKEKGDIPEGYSVSREKKERFSLILESASTNQTSMYLCASSTALAEETQYFGPGTRLLVL.